These 29 T cell receptor beta chains originate from one sample sequenced in a study of cytomegalovirus exposure and HLA in healthy donors. The PCR made use of 60 Vbeta and 13 Jbeta primers. Only in-frame clones appear in the TCRdb table, and some are missing; sequencing was by immunoSEQ multiplex PCR. This sample has about 100,000 clones, with about 79% found just once. Sample: PBMCs. The source of these receptors is a man between 60 and 70 years old in good health and CMV-seropositive.

The chain combines TRBV18 with TRBJ2-3, with D possibly matching TRBD1 (6 bases). The CDR3 is made up of 12 amino acids. Germline CDR1 KGHSH, CDR2 LQKENI. Trimming shortened V by 6 bases and J by 4 bases, and 8 bases separated the two germline ends. This chain's CDR3 is CASSSGADTQYF. DNA of the CDR3: TGTGCCAGCTCCTCAGGGGCAGATACGCAGTATTTT.

The V call is TRBV7-2, the J call TRBJ2-2; TRBD1 matches 10 bases. With V trimmed by 2 bases and J by 7 bases, 4 bases remained unmatched. The CDR3 sequence is 15 residues long. Germline assignment: CDR1 SGHTA and CDR2 FQGNSA. The CDR3 sequence: CASSLQGQGHGELFF. For the CDR3, the DNA is TGTGCCAGCAGCTTACAGGGACAGGGGCACGGGGAGCTGTTTTTT.

The chain has TRBV9 and TRBJ2-7, with TRBD2 identical over 12 bases. CDR1 is SGDLS and CDR2 is YYNGEE in the germline V gene. Trimming removed 4 bases from V and 5 bases from J; junction bases left unmatched: 10. CDR3 length equals 16 residues. In DNA form, the CDR3 reads TGTGCCAGCAGCATCCAAGCCACTAGCGGGGGGCACGAGCAGTACTTC. The encoded protein is CASSIQATSGGHEQYF.

This rearrangement joins TRBV30 to TRBJ1-3; D uncertain. V was trimmed by 4 bases and J by 0 bases, leaving 10 bases between them. The CDR3 covers 14 residues. In germline, CDR1 is GTSNPN, CDR2 SVGIG (reference sequence). The CDR3 region is CAWKRQSSGNTIYF. The CDR3 DNA follows: TGTGCCTGGAAGAGACAAAGCTCTGGAAACACCATATATTTT.

The rearrangement uses TRBV28 and TRBJ2-7; D is perhaps TRBD1 (5 bases). Per the germline V gene, CDR1 is MDHEN and CDR2 is SYDVKM. This CDR3 contains 13 residues. Between the trimmed V and J ends, which lost 3 bases and 5 bases, there was a span of 11 bases. The CDR3 sequence: CASSFRPRDEQYF. The CDR3 region has the DNA TGTGCCAGCAGTTTCCGTCCCAGGGACGAGCAGTACTTC. Full variable domain (rest looked up from reference TRBV28 and TRBJ2-7): DVKVTQSSRYLVKRTGEKVFLECVQDMDHENMFWYRQDPGLGLRLIYFSYDVKMKEKGDIPEGYSVSREKKERFSLILESASTNQTSMYLCASSFRPRDEQYFGPGTRLTVT.

The chain couples TRBV28 to TRBJ2-7; a weak D match, TRBD1 (6 bases). Germline-derived CDR1 and CDR2 are MDHEN and SYDVKM. This CDR3 is 13 amino acids long. V gave up 5 bases and J gave up 4 bases, with 12 bases separating them. CDR3 nucleotides: TGTGCCAGCAGTACAGGGACGCCATACGAGCAGTACTTC. As protein: CASSTGTPYEQYF. The whole variable domain, remainder taken from reference TRBV28 and TRBJ2-7, is DVKVTQSSRYLVKRTGEKVFLECVQDMDHENMFWYRQDPGLGLRLIYFSYDVKMKEKGDIPEGYSVSREKKERFSLILESASTNQTSMYLCASSTGTPYEQYFGPGTRLTVT.

The V call is TRBV10-3, the J call TRBJ1-1, with D unclear. The CDR3 runs 14 residues. Trimming took off 10 bases at V and 0 bases at J, with 15 bases between the two ends. Per the germline V gene, CDR1 is ENHRY and CDR2 is SYGVKD. CDR3 protein: CATQGRAMNTEAFF. The DNA of the CDR3 is TGTGCCACCCAAGGGAGGGCAATGAACACTGAAGCTTTCTTT.

This rearrangement joins TRBV7-9 to TRBJ2-7; 7 bases line up with TRBD1. There are 13 residues in the CDR3. The V gene end was trimmed by 6 bases and the J gene end by 3 bases; junction bases not matched to a gene: 5. Germline V gene sequence: CDR1 SEHNR, CDR2 FQNEAQ (reference sequence). In nucleotides, the CDR3 is TGTGCCAGCAGGCAGGGGGAGTACTACGAGCAGTACTTC. Encoded protein: CASRQGEYYEQYF.

V usage is TRBV10-1 and J usage is TRBJ2-1; D is perhaps TRBD2 (5 bases). This CDR3 has 13 amino acids. The V gene lost 6 bases and the J gene lost 10 bases, with 16 bases spanning the gap. From germline, CDR1 is WNHNN and CDR2 SYGVQD (reference sequence). CDR3: CASSPAQTGEQFF. In DNA, the CDR3 is TGCGCCAGCAGCCCGGCGCAAACGGGGGAGCAGTTCTTC.

The chain carries TRBV25-1 and TRBJ2-5, with a possible D match to TRBD2 (6 bases). The CDR3 has 15 amino acids. Germline V gene sequence: CDR1 MGHDK, CDR2 SYGVNS. Trimming cost V 6 bases and J 3 bases, with 17 bases left between them. CDR3 sequence reads: CASSWETGRKETQYF. CDR3 DNA sequence: TGTGCCAGCAGCTGGGAGACTGGGAGGAAAGAGACCCAGTACTTC.

This chain joins TRBV11-2 and TRBJ2-7, with TRBD1 matching 9 bases. CDR1 SGHAT and CDR2 FQNNGV come from the germline V gene. CDR3 length equals 14 residues. Germline trimming cut 3 bases from V and 8 bases from J; bases unmatched to any gene: 8. In DNA, the CDR3 is TGTGCCAGCAGCTTCGGGACAGGGAATTGGAAGCAGTACTTC. This translates into CASSFGTGNWKQYF.

The V and J genes are TRBV18 and TRBJ2-7; 8 nucleotides agree with TRBD2. The CDR3 is made up of 14 amino acids. After removal of 6 bases from V and 0 bases from J, the junction contained 4 bases not matched to a gene. The V gene's germline CDR1 is KGHSH and CDR2 LQKENI. The CDR3 DNA reads as TGTGCCAGCTCGCTCGGGGGGGCCTCCTACGAGCAGTACTTC. Translated, it gives CASSLGGASYEQYF. Based on the CDR3 plus reference TRBV18 and TRBJ2-7, the full variable domain is NAGVMQNPRHLVRRRGQEARLRCSPMKGHSHVYWYRQLPEEGLKFMVYLQKENIIDESGMPKERFSAEFPKEGPSILRIQQVVRGDSAAYFCASSLGGASYEQYFGPGTRLTVT.

The chain employs TRBV6-4 and TRBJ2-7; the D gene is possibly TRBD2 (5 bases). The V and J ends lost 11 bases and 6 bases respectively, with 17 bases between them. Germline CDR1 MRHNA, CDR2 SNTAGT. The CDR3 extends over 12 amino acids. CDR3 loop: CAPPRGAGEQYF. The CDR3 DNA reads as TGTGCCCCACCCCGGGGTGCGGGCGAGCAGTACTTC.

With respect to this clone: Its ends do not fully match the called genes, so a read error is possible. This chain joins TRBV4-3 and TRBJ1-5, with TRBD1 matching over 11 bases. The CDR3 consists of 12 residues. Germline V CDR1 and CDR2: LGHNA, YSLEER. Here the CDR3 DNA reads TGCGCCAGTCGGGACAGGGGGGGACTTAGGGATTTT. Translation gives CASRDRGGLRDF.

This chain uses TRBV9 with TRBJ2-7, with 7 bases lining up with TRBD2. J was trimmed by 4 bases and V by 4 bases; bases with no gene match: 14. Germline V gene lookup returns CDR1 SGDLS and CDR2 YYNGEE. CDR3 length equals 16 residues. CDR3 sequence: CASSRREGPDRYEQYF. The CDR3 DNA follows: TGTGCCAGCAGCAGAAGGGAGGGTCCCGACCGGTACGAGCAGTACTTC.

This rearrangement joins TRBV7-2 to TRBJ2-3; a possible D gene is TRBD1 (5 bases). Trimming shortened V by 3 bases and J by 0 bases, and 10 bases separated the two germline ends. The CDR3 contains 15 residues. CDR1 SGHTA and CDR2 FQGNSA come from the germline V gene. The CDR3 loop is CASSLVTASTDTQYF. The CDR3 DNA reads as TGTGCCAGCAGCTTGGTGACAGCTAGCACAGATACGCAGTATTTT.

V usage is TRBV7-9 and J usage is TRBJ1-1, with TRBD1 matching 8 bases. The CDR3 runs 16 residues. V shed 5 bases and J 4 bases; nucleotides not matched to a gene: 12. Germline CDR1 and CDR2: SEHNR and FQNEAQ (reference sequence). The CDR3, as DNA: TGTGCCAGCAGCGCCGACAGGGGAGAAAGGGGCACTGAAGCTTTCTTT. It specifies CASSADRGERGTEAFF.

The chain employs TRBV18 and TRBJ1-2; TRBD1 agrees at 7 bases. The CDR3 loop spans 16 amino acids. Looked up from germline, CDR1 is KGHSH and CDR2 is LQKENI. Trimming cost V 6 bases and J 8 bases; bases outside gene matches: 18. CDR3 residues: CASSPQPGTDEGGYTF. As DNA, the CDR3 is TGTGCCAGCTCTCCGCAACCCGGGACAGATGAGGGCGGCTACACCTTC.

This sequence joins TRBV7-2 and TRBJ1-6; D may be TRBD1 (6 bases). Trimming pared 3 bases from V and 4 bases from J, leaving 13 bases between. The CDR3 totals 16 residues. Germline assignment: CDR1 SGHTA and CDR2 FQGNSA. CDR3: CASSLGEGGYNSPLHF. CDR3 coding DNA: TGTGCCAGCAGCTTGGGGGAAGGGGGTTATAATTCACCCCTCCACTTT.

This chain uses TRBV25-1 with TRBJ2-7, with D perhaps matching TRBD1 (5 bases). The germline gives CDR1 MGHDK, CDR2 SYGVNS. V gave up 10 bases and J gave up 4 bases, with 23 bases separating them. CDR3 length: 15 amino acids. CDR3 protein: CATEPPGPLRYEQYF. The CDR3 nucleotides read TGTGCCACAGAACCACCAGGGCCATTAAGATACGAGCAGTACTTC.

The chain links TRBV18 to TRBJ1-1; D uncertain. This CDR3 is built from 14 residues. V lost 3 bases and J lost 3, with 11 bases in between. CDR1 and CDR2 from the germline V gene are KGHSH and LQKENI. Here the CDR3 reads CASSPWASDTEAFF. CDR3 nucleotides: TGTGCCAGCTCACCTTGGGCCTCGGACACTGAAGCTTTCTTT.

The chain combines TRBV5-1 with TRBJ2-7, with D maybe TRBD1 (5 bases). Germline CDR1 SGHRS, CDR2 YFSETQ. This CDR3 region has 12 residues. Trimming cost V 4 bases and J 3 bases, with 8 bases left between them. The CDR3 sequence is CASSADSYEQYF. In DNA, the CDR3 is TGCGCCAGCAGCGCTGACAGCTACGAGCAGTACTTC.

The V and J genes are TRBV13 and TRBJ1-1; D ambiguous. Trimming removed 1 base at V and 1 base at J, with 4 bases between. The germline V gene encodes CDR1 PRHDT and CDR2 FYEKMQ (reference sequence). The CDR3 is made up of 13 amino acids. In DNA, the CDR3 is TGTGCCAGCAGCTTAGACAGGAACACTGAAGCTTTCTTT. Protein sequence: CASSLDRNTEAFF.

This chain uses TRBV25-1 with TRBJ1-2; D may be TRBD1 (5 bases). The CDR3 covers 12 residues. In germline, CDR1 is MGHDK, CDR2 SYGVNS. The germline V and J ends were trimmed by 4 bases and 4 bases, with 7 bases remaining between them. The CDR3 DNA reads TGTGCCAGCAGTGGGACATTCTATGGCTACACCTTC. Amino acid sequence: CASSGTFYGYTF.

V and J are TRBV9 and TRBJ2-3; D is possibly TRBD2 (6 bases). The V end was cut by 2 bases, the J end by 0 bases, with 10 bases between. CDR3 length: 15 amino acids. The germline gives CDR1 SGDLS, CDR2 YYNGEE. The CDR3 DNA follows: TGTGCCAGCAGCGTGTGGGACTCGAGCACAGATACGCAGTATTTT. Residues: CASSVWDSSTDTQYF.

The chain couples TRBV28 to TRBJ2-5; TRBD1 matches 7 bases. The assigned J gene may be wrong: the sequence end matches TRBJ2-7 better. Germline V gene data show CDR1 as MDHEN and CDR2 as SYDVKM. This CDR3 is 13 amino acids long. In nucleotides, the CDR3 is TGTGCCAGCAGACACCCCGGGACAGACGAGCAGTACTTC. It specifies CASRHPGTDEQYF.

The CDR3 DNA is TGTGCCTCCCGACTAGGCGAGGACACAGATACGCAGTATTTT. Translated, it gives CASRLGEDTDTQYF. The chain carries TRBV10-3 and TRBJ2-3; maybe TRBD2 (6 bases). The germline CDR1 and CDR2 sequences are ENHRY and SYGVKD. V lost 11 bases and J lost 2, with 17 bases in between. This CDR3 has 14 amino acids.

The chain is built from TRBV18 and TRBJ1-1; maybe TRBD1 (6 bases). This CDR3 has 13 amino acids. Germline V lookup: CDR1 KGHSH, CDR2 LQKENI. Between the trimmed V and J ends, which lost 9 bases and 12 bases, there was a span of 23 bases. The CDR3 loop is CASSDSSEDQTFF. CDR3 coding DNA: TGTGCCAGTTCGGACAGCTCCGAGGATCAAACTTTCTTT.

The chain recombines TRBV5-6 with TRBJ1-6; 7 nucleotides match TRBD1. V shed 5 bases, J shed 0 bases, and the junction held 5 bases outside the gene matches. The CDR3 is made up of 16 amino acids. CDR1 is SGHDT, CDR2 YYEEEE, per germline. The CDR3 nucleotides are TGTGCCAGCAGTCATAGACAGGGCTCCTATAATTCACCCCTCCACTTT. It encodes CASSHRQGSYNSPLHF.